These T cell receptor beta chains were read from a single sample in a study of blood T cell repertoires in COVID-19. Libraries were prepared by immunoSEQ multiplex PCR; TCRdb keeps only in-frame clonotypes and omits some of them. Among some 150,000 clones, 65% to 85% were seen once, and the ten largest hold about 2.7%. The sequenced material came from peripheral blood. The receptors originated from a human donor with acute or convalescent COVID-19. The donor label of this sample is uncertain. Both conserved end residues are part of each CDR3. D genes are given only for firm matches. A row's size may be missing; if present it is once, few, many or a size class.

CDR3nt	CDR3aa	d_gene	abundance	j_gene	v_gene
TGTGCCAGCAGCTTCGGGTCTGTAAGCACTGAAGCTTTCTTT	CASSFGSVSTEAFF	.	.	TRBJ1-1	TRBV11-2
TGTGCCAGCAGTAGCCCACAGAACTACGAGCAGTACTTC	CASSSPQNYEQYF	.	.	TRBJ2-7	TRBV6-5
TGTGCCTGGATGCGGGACAGGACAAAAAACTATGGCTACACCTTC	CAWMRDRTKNYGYTF	TRBD1	.	TRBJ1-2	TRBV30
TGCGCCAGCAGCCAAATACTGACAGACAACACCGGGGAGCTGTTTTTT	CASSQILTDNTGELFF	.	.	TRBJ2-2	TRBV5-1
TGCGCCAGCAGCCAGGATCGGGACAGCCACGGGGTCAATTCACCCCTCCACTTT	CASSQDRDSHGVNSPLHF	TRBD1	.	TRBJ1-6	TRBV4-1
TGTGCCAGCAGCCCCCCGGGCTATGGCTACACCTTC	CASSPPGYGYTF	.	once	TRBJ1-2	TRBV4-2
TGTGCCAGCAGCTTACCGGGAGGTTACAATGAGCAGTTCTTC	CASSLPGGYNEQFF	TRBD2	.	TRBJ2-1	TRBV11-1
TGTGCCAGCAGCCCCCGGGACAGGGAGTACGAGCAGTACTTC	CASSPRDREYEQYF	TRBD1	few	TRBJ2-7	TRBV14
TGTGCCAGCAGCTTTGGAGTGGGTGGCTACACCTTC	CASSFGVGGYTF	.	.	TRBJ1-2	TRBV7-2
TGTGCCAGCAGCTTGGCAGGCAGGGAGGCCGAGGGTACCTTC	CASSLAGREAEGTF	.	.	TRBJ1-2	TRBV5-5
TGTGCCAGCAGTCCCGACAGGGGGAACACTGAAGCTTTCTTT	CASSPDRGNTEAFF	TRBD1	.	TRBJ1-1	TRBV6-6
TGTGCCAGCAGCGTAGGGGGGCTCGGAAACTATGGCTACACCTTC	CASSVGGLGNYGYTF	.	.	TRBJ1-2	TRBV9
TGTGCCAGCAGTGAGAGGGTAACTGGGCCCCAGCATTTT	CASSERVTGPQHF	.	.	TRBJ1-5	TRBV6-4